This T cell receptor beta chain was observed in a study of CD4 T cells in relation to SARS-CoV-2 and coronaviruses. Some clones are missing from TCRdb's copy, which holds only in-frame ones; the method was immunoSEQ multiplex PCR. The top ten hold roughly a tenth of the sample, which has approximately 38,000 clones, approximately 88% seen once. The receptor's source is an adult with COVID-19. The sample comprised memory CD4+ T cells from PBMCs.

The CDR3 DNA follows: TGTGCCAGCAGCTTAGGTCTAGCGTTAACCTACGAGCAGTACTTC. Its protein product is CASSLGLALTYEQYF. This rearrangement joins TRBV5-4 to TRBJ2-7; the D gene is possibly TRBD2 (6 bases). The CDR3 length is 15 residues. The germline V gene encodes CDR1 SGHNT and CDR2 YYREEE (reference sequence). V gave up 2 bases and J gave up 2 bases, with 14 bases separating them.